The 32 T cell receptor beta chains below were found in one sample sequenced in a study of T cells in Graves' hyperthyroidism and ophthalmopathy. There were TCR beta CDR3 regions amplified from RNA transcripts. An initial round of RT-PCR targeting the TCR CDR3 relied on the HTBI primer set. One entry per CDR3 protein, called by TCRdb with MiXCR from the multiplex PCR reads. The sample records hundreds of thousands of distinct CDR3 sequences, roughly 15% being singletons. Input material: blood. Every receptor here comes from a young man with Graves' ophthalmopathy.

This clonotype appeared many times. CDR3 protein: CASSKTNPDTLHF. CDR3 bases: TGTGCCAGCAGCAAGACAAACCCAGACACCCTCCACTTT. This chain links TRBV11-1 with TRBJ1-6; D not certain. The CDR3 spans 13 residues. From germline, CDR1 is SGHAT and CDR2 FQDESV (reference sequence). Trimming removed 5 bases from V and 14 bases from J, with 16 bases in between.

In this sample, this clonotype turned up many times. This chain links TRBV12-3 or TRBV12-4 with TRBJ2-1, with a possible D match to TRBD1 (5 bases). This CDR3 region has 14 residues. V was clipped by 6 bases and J by 7 bases, with 16 bases between them. CDR3 loop: CASRLIGAANEQFF. As DNA, the CDR3 is TGTGCCAGCAGGCTGATTGGGGCGGCAAATGAGCAGTTCTTC.

This clonotype occurred many times. The chain links TRBV7-2 to TRBJ2-1; tentative D call: TRBD1 (6 bases). The CDR3 is made up of 15 amino acids. The germline V gene has CDR1 SGHTA and CDR2 FQGNSA. Trimming took 5 bases from V and 6 from J, leaving 17 bases between them. The CDR3, as DNA: TGTGCCAGCAGCCTTGTGTCAGGGGACCTCAATGAGCAGTTCTTC. Protein sequence: CASSLVSGDLNEQFF.

This clonotype was detected ten times or more. CDR3 nucleotide sequence: TGTGCCAGCAGTGAAGCCCTAGCGGGGGGCATGACAGATACGCAGTATTTT. It yields the protein CASSEALAGGMTDTQYF. The rearrangement uses TRBV6-1 and TRBJ2-3, with 11 bases that match TRBD2. Germline CDR1 MNHNS, CDR2 SASEGT. This CDR3 contains 17 residues. Germline trimming cut 0 bases from V and 3 bases from J; bases unmatched to any gene: 5.

In this sample, this clonotype turned up many times. The chain links TRBV10-3 to TRBJ2-3; 12 bases fit TRBD2. The CDR3 totals 15 residues. The germline CDR1 and CDR2 sequences are ENHRY and SYGVKD. Trimming removed 4 bases from V and 1 base from J; junction bases left unmatched: 0. The CDR3 sequence: CAISGLAGGTDTQYF. In nucleotides, the CDR3 is TGTGCCATCAGTGGACTAGCGGGGGGCACAGATACGCAGTATTTT.

This clonotype was counted at least ten times. The J gene is TRBJ1-3, the V gene TRBV12-3 or TRBV12-4; D remains ambiguous. V lost 6 bases to trimming and J lost 9 bases, with 15 bases between them. CDR3 size: 13 residues. The CDR3 reads CASSPGPGITIYF. The CDR3 DNA is TGTGCCAGCAGCCCGGGTCCTGGTATCACCATATATTTT.

The sample holds a few counts of this clonotype. The V call is TRBV30, the J call TRBJ1-3, with 7 bases fitting TRBD1. This CDR3 comprises 13 residues. The V gene's germline CDR1 is GTSNPN and CDR2 SVGIG (reference sequence). V shed 5 bases, J shed 4 bases, and the junction held 5 bases outside the gene matches. For the CDR3, the DNA is TGTGCCTGGGAGTCGGACAGGGGAAACACCATATATTTT. It yields the protein CAWESDRGNTIYF.

This clonotype was recorded a few times. The chain combines TRBV20-1 with TRBJ1-1; possible D gene TRBD1, 6 bases. The CDR3 spans 18 residues. The germline V gene encodes CDR1 DFQATT and CDR2 SNEGSKA (reference sequence). V was shortened by 8 bases and J by 5 bases, with 33 bases between the two germline ends. Written as DNA, the CDR3 is TGCAGTACCTCGCGGGGGCCAACCGGGTTCCCACCGGGAACTGAAGCTTTCTTT. Its protein product is CSTSRGPTGFPPGTEAFF.

In regard to this clonotype: Because it lacks the conserved phenylalanine or tryptophan at the end, this CDR3 is likely a read error. The chain employs TRBV5-1 and TRBJ1-3; D unclear. Germline V gives CDR1 SGHRS, CDR2 YFSETQ. The germline V and J ends were trimmed by 1 base and 2 bases, with 4 bases remaining between them. The CDR3 runs to 13 residues. Written as DNA, the CDR3 is TGCGCCAGCAGCTTGATACCTGGAAACACCATATATTCT. Amino acid sequence: CASSLIPGNTIYS.

This clonotype showed up many times. V gene TRBV12-3 or TRBV12-4 combines with J gene TRBJ2-3; 7 nucleotides line up with TRBD2. V shed 7 bases and J 1 base; nucleotides not matched to a gene: 5. This CDR3 comprises 14 residues. In DNA form, the CDR3 reads TGTGCCAGCATTGGGGGGGTGGGCACAGATACGCAGTATTTT. Protein product: CASIGGVGTDTQYF.

This clonotype was observed at least ten times. The CDR3 nucleotides read TGTGCCAGCAGCCAAGATGACAGGTACTATGGCTACACCTTC. This translates into CASSQDDRYYGYTF. The genes are TRBV3-1 and TRBJ1-2; D might be TRBD1 (6 bases). This CDR3 has 14 residues. The germline gives CDR1 LGHDT, CDR2 YNNKEL (reference sequence). Deletions cut 0 bases from V and 3 bases from J, with 8 bases between.

This clonotype was observed a few times. The genes are TRBV18 and TRBJ1-4, with 8 nucleotides matching TRBD1. V shed 3 bases and J 8 bases; nucleotides not matched to a gene: 5. This CDR3 has 14 amino acids. Germline lookup yields CDR1 KGHSH and CDR2 LQKENI. The CDR3 DNA is TGTGCCAGCTCACCGGACAGGACAGGGGAAAAACTGTTTTTT. Residues: CASSPDRTGEKLFF.

This clonotype was found many times. The chain is built from TRBV6-1 and TRBJ2-1, with 10 bases lining up with TRBD2. Germline values: CDR1 MNHNS, CDR2 SASEGT. There are 15 residues in the CDR3. The trim removed 2 bases at V and 4 bases at J, leaving 2 bases unmatched. The CDR3 protein is CASSESAGGYNEQFF. Written as DNA, the CDR3 is TGTGCCAGCAGTGAATCAGCGGGGGGGTACAATGAGCAGTTCTTC.

This clonotype was detected many times. The V and J genes are TRBV12-3 or TRBV12-4 and TRBJ1-5; D gene ambiguous. The CDR3 runs 11 residues. V was clipped by 5 bases and J by 3 bases, with 2 bases between them. CDR3: CASSLNQPQHF. CDR3 bases: TGTGCCAGCAGTCTCAATCAGCCCCAGCATTTT.

This clonotype occurred many times. The gene calls are TRBV11-2 and TRBJ1-2; D may be TRBD1 (5 bases). V lost 6 bases, J lost 4 bases, and 12 bases lay in between. CDR3 length: 13 amino acids. In germline, CDR1 is SGHAT, CDR2 FQNNGV. This CDR3 is CASSQGLSYGYTF. The DNA for the CDR3 is TGTGCCAGCAGTCAGGGACTTAGCTATGGCTACACCTTC.

This clonotype was detected only a few times. The chain's CDR3 is CASSPTFNRGSYTF. The CDR3 region has the DNA TGTGCCAGCAGTCCGACCTTCAATAGGGGAAGCTACACCTTC. This rearrangement joins TRBV6-1 to TRBJ1-2; D perhaps matches TRBD1 (5 bases). In germline, CDR1 is MNHNS, CDR2 SASEGT. Between the trimmed V and J ends, which lost 5 bases and 9 bases, there was a span of 19 bases. The CDR3 consists of 14 residues.

V gene TRBV5-1 combines with J gene TRBJ2-4, with D unresolved. Germline CDR1 SGHRS, CDR2 YFSETQ. Trimming removed 0 bases at V and 6 bases at J, with 7 bases between. The CDR3 loop spans 13 amino acids. The CDR3: CASSLDTLNIQYF. In DNA, the CDR3 is TGCGCCAGCAGCTTGGATACACTAAACATTCAGTACTTC.

The sample holds many counts of this clonotype. The V call is TRBV28, the J call TRBJ2-7, with 11 bases that match TRBD2. Germline lookup yields CDR1 MDHEN and CDR2 SYDVKM. The CDR3 spans 14 residues. The V and J ends lost 8 bases and 2 bases, in that order; junction bases with no gene match: 5. DNA for the CDR3: TGTGCCAGCGTGACTAGCGGGACACCCTACGAGCAGTACTTC. As protein: CASVTSGTPYEQYF.

Many counts were recorded for this clonotype. The CDR3 is CASSLQQFGQYF. CDR3 DNA sequence: TGTGCCAGCAGCCTGCAACAGTTCGGGCAGTACTTC. J is TRBJ2-7 and V is TRBV5-6; D call uncertain. Germline CDR1 and CDR2: SGHDT and YYEEEE. Between the trimmed V and J ends, which lost 4 bases and 9 bases, there was a span of 14 bases. CDR3 size: 12 residues.

This clonotype occurred once. The CDR3 coding sequence is TGTGCCAGCAGCTTCCACCGGGACAGGGCTTCCGAGCAGTACTTC. It translates to CASSFHRDRASEQYF. This chain uses TRBV9 with TRBJ2-7; 9 bases are shared with TRBD1. The CDR3 loop spans 15 amino acids. Germline CDR1 and CDR2: SGDLS and YYNGEE. V lost 4 bases, J lost 6 bases, and 11 bases stayed unmatched.

The rearrangement uses TRBV7-8 and TRBJ1-5, with D tentatively TRBD1 (5 bases). Trimming pared 2 bases from V and 5 bases from J, leaving 16 bases between. Germline assignment: CDR1 SGHVS and CDR2 FQNEAQ. CDR3 length: 16 residues. As DNA, the CDR3 is TGTGCCAGCAGCTTATACGAGGGGAGGGGCCATCAGCCCCAGCATTTT. Translating it yields CASSLYEGRGHQPQHF.

This clonotype occurred many times. V usage is TRBV11-2 and J usage is TRBJ2-2, with D possibly TRBD1 on 6 matching bases. V was shortened by 0 bases and J by 0 bases, with 17 bases between the two germline ends. CDR1 and CDR2 (germline): SGHAT, FQNNGV. The CDR3 extends over 19 amino acids. The CDR3 protein is CASSLDQWNGQTNTGELFF. The CDR3 nucleotides read TGTGCCAGCAGCTTAGATCAATGGAATGGACAGACGAACACCGGGGAGCTGTTTTTT.

This clonotype was recorded many times. This chain connects TRBV2 to TRBJ2-7; D call uncertain. Germline V gene data show CDR1 as SNHLY and CDR2 as FYNNEI. The CDR3 length is 13 residues. V dropped 2 bases and J dropped 4 bases, with 9 bases sitting between them. The CDR3 coding sequence is TGTGCCAGCAGTGAATACTGGGGATACGAGCAGTACTTC. Its translation is CASSEYWGYEQYF.

In its sample, this clonotype was seen many times. The chain joins TRBV18 to TRBJ1-1; maybe TRBD1 (5 bases). Per germline, CDR1 KGHSH and CDR2 LQKENI. The ends were cut back, 4 bases at V and 3 bases at J, with 9 bases in the middle. The CDR3 contains 13 residues. CDR3 loop: CASSQGRDTEAFF. CDR3 sequence (DNA): TGTGCCAGCTCACAGGGGCGGGACACTGAAGCTTTCTTT.

In its sample, this clonotype was seen a few times. V is TRBV24-1 and J is TRBJ2-7, with TRBD1 identical over 7 bases. Germline V CDR1 and CDR2: KGHDR, SFDVKD. Trimming removed 2 bases from V and 4 bases from J; junction bases left unmatched: 7. There are 15 residues in the CDR3. CDR3 bases: TGTGCCACCAGTGATTCTGGGACAGATGGTTACGAGCAGTACTTC. This sequence encodes CATSDSGTDGYEQYF.

This clonotype was detected many times. The gene calls are TRBV6-1 and TRBJ1-4; 11 bases agree with TRBD1. The CDR3 runs 16 residues. CDR1 and CDR2 from the germline V gene are MNHNS and SASEGT. With V trimmed by 5 bases and J by 8 bases, 10 bases remained unmatched. The CDR3 spells CASSYTSGQGVEKLFF. The CDR3 DNA is TGTGCCAGCAGTTACACCTCGGGACAGGGGGTGGAAAAACTGTTTTTT.

This clonotype was counted many times. The rearrangement uses TRBV30 and TRBJ2-3, with 7 bases that match TRBD2. Germline trimming cut 4 bases from V and 1 base from J; bases unmatched to any gene: 5. The CDR3 has 14 amino acids. Germline V gene data show CDR1 as GTSNPN and CDR2 as SVGIG (reference sequence). DNA of the CDR3: TGTGCCTGGACTCCAGCGGGACGCACAGATACGCAGTATTTT. It specifies CAWTPAGRTDTQYF.

This clonotype occurred a few times. This rearrangement joins TRBV10-2 to TRBJ1-2; D unclear. From germline, CDR1 is WSHSY and CDR2 SAAADI. The V end lost 0 bases, the J end lost 6 bases, and 5 bases lay between the germline ends. The CDR3 has 12 amino acids. CDR3 region: CASSESSDGYTF. The CDR3 region has the DNA TGCGCCAGCAGTGAGTCTAGCGATGGCTACACCTTC.

The sample holds many counts of this clonotype. The chain carries TRBV12-3 or TRBV12-4 and TRBJ2-4; D remains unclear. The CDR3 consists of 14 residues. V was trimmed by 5 bases and J by 0 bases, leaving 8 bases between them. DNA for the CDR3: TGTGCCAGCAGTCACGTCATAGCCAAAAACATTCAGTACTTC. Translated: CASSHVIAKNIQYF.

This clonotype has just a few counts. The chain joins TRBV10-3 to TRBJ1-2, with a tentative D call TRBD1 (5 bases). CDR1 is ENHRY and CDR2 is SYGVKD in the germline V gene. V was trimmed by 6 bases and J by 6 bases, leaving 11 bases between them. The CDR3 extends over 12 amino acids. CDR3 region: CAIRGLGHGYTF. DNA for the CDR3: TGTGCCATCAGGGGCCTGGGACATGGCTACACCTTC.

Many counts were recorded for this clonotype. The chain couples TRBV19 to TRBJ1-5; D call uncertain. V lost 3 bases, J lost 3 bases, and 15 bases lay in between. Germline V lookup: CDR1 LNHDA, CDR2 SQIVND (reference sequence). The CDR3 is 16 amino acids. The chain's CDR3 is CASSIGKGRNNQPQHF. CDR3 DNA: TGTGCCAGTAGTATTGGAAAGGGAAGAAACAATCAGCCCCAGCATTTT.

This clonotype occurred many times. The rearrangement links TRBV30 to TRBJ2-1; D might be TRBD1 (5 bases). CDR3 length: 13 residues. CDR1 is GTSNPN, CDR2 SVGIG, per germline (reference sequence). V was clipped by 2 bases and J by 3 bases, with 8 bases between them. The CDR3 here is CAWSRGFYNEQFF. For the CDR3, the DNA is TGTGCCTGGAGTAGGGGTTTCTACAATGAGCAGTTCTTC.